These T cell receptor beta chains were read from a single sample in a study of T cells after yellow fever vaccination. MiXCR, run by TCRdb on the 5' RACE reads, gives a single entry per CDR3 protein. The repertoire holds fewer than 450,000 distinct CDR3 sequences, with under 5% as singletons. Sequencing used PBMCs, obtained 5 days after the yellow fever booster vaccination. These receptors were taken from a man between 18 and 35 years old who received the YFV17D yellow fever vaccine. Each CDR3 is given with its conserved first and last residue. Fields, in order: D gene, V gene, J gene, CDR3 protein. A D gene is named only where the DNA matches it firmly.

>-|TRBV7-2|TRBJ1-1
CASSPRTDWGKAFF
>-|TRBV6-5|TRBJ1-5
CASSYSGLSNQPQHF
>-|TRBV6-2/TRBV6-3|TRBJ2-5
CASSYASQETQYF
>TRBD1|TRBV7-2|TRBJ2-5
CASSLVGDRYWETQYF
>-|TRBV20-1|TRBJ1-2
CSASRRGPNYGYTF
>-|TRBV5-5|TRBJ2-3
CASSLGFGTDGADTQYF
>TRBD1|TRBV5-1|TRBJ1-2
CASSPSGGDYGYTF
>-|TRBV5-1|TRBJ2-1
CASSPRDKGRLPHPYNEQFF
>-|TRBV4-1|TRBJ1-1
CASSQDRGAAMNTEAFF
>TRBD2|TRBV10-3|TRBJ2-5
CAISPSGGRETQYF
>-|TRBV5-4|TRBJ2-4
CASSLDSNIQYF
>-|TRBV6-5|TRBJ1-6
CASRGLGRDSNSPLHF
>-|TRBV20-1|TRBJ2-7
CSVARDAYEQYF
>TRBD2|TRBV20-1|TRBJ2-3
CSATLAGEEDTQYF
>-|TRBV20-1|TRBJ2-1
CSARGLKGEGSYNEQFF
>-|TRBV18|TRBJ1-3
CASSPSGTVSGNTIYF
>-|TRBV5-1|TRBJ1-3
CASSLADLGNTIYF
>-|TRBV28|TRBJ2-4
CASNLGQLGNIQYF
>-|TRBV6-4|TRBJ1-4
CASSQHRPRGEKLFF
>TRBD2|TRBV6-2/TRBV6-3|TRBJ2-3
CASSYSPSGGTDTQYF
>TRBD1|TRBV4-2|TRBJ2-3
CASSQDTTGGADTQYF
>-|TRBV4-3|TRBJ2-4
CASSQGYSRGVAKNIQYF
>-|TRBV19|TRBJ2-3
CASSIAGLGDTQYF
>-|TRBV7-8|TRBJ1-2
CASSFGSGYTF
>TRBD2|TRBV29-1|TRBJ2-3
CSVNAGGASTDTQYF
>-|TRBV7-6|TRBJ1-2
CASSPTTGGDHGYTF
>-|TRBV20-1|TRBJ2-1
CSARRLSYNEQFF
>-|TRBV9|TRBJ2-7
CASSVEQISYEQYF
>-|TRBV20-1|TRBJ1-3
CSAFAAGISGNTIYF
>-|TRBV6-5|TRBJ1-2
CASKREWSANYGYTF
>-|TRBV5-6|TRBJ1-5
CASSLARGARGEQPQHF
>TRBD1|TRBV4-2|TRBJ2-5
CASSQGRSGGRETQYF
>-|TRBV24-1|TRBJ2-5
CATSDFKNRFQETQYF
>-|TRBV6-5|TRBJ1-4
CASSYAGTEKLFF
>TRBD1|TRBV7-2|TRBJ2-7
CASSFVPGQGSEQYF
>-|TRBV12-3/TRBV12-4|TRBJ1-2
CASRTQGNYGYTF
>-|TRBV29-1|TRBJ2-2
CSVVSLGRNTGELFF
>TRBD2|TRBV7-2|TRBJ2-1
CASSLGTGAAGGRNNEQFF
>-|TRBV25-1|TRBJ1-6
CASNAGWDNSPLHF
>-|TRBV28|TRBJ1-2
CASSWGANYGYTF
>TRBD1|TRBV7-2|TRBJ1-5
CASNLVGTGDQPQHF
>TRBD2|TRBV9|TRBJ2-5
CASSVRGGQETQYF
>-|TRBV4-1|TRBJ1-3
CASSYRPLSLSGNTIYF
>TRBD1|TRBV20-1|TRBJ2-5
CSAGGQGAETQYF
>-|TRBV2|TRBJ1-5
CASSSRGINQPQHF
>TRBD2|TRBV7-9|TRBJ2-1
CASSLALAGTYNEQFF
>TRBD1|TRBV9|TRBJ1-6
CASSTQGSYSSPLHF
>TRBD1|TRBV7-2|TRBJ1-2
CASSFLDRINYGYTF
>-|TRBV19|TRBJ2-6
CASSIVAVGGANVLTF
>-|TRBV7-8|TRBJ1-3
CASSFPRGRGGNTIYF
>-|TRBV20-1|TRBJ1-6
CSADRDINSPLHF
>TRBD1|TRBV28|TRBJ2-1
CASSDLLRDRGTYNEQFF
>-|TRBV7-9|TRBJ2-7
CASKGEKAYEQYF
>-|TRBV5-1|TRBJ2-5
CASSLGAEETQYF
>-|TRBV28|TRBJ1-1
CASSPWDKKISEAFF